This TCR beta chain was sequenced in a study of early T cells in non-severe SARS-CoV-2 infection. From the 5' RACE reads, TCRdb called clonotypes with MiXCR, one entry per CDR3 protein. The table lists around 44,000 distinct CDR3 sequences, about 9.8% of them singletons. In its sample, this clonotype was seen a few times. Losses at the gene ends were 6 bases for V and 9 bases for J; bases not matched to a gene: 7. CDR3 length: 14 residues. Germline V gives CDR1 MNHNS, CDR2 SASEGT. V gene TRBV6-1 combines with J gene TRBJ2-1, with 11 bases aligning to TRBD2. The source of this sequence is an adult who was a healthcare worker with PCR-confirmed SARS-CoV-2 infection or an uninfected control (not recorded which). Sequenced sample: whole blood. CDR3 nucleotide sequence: TGTGCCAGCAGCATAGCGGGAGGGCCCGGTGAGCAGTTCTTC. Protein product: CASSIAGGPGEQFF.